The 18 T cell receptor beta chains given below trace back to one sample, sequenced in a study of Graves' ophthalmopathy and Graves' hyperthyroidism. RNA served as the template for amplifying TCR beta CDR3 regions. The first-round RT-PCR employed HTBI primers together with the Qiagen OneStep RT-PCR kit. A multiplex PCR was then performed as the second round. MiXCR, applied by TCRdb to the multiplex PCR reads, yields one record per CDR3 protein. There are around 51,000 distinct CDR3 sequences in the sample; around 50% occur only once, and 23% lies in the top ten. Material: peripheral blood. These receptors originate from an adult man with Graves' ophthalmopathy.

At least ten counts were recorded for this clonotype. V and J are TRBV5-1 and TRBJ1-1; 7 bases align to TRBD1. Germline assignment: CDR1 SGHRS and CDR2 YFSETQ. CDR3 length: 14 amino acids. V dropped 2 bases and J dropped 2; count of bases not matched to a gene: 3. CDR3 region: CASSFRDSNTEAFF. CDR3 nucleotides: TGCGCCAGCAGCTTCCGGGACAGCAACACTGAAGCTTTCTTT. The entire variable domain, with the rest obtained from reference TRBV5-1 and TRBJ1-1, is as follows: KAGVTQTPRYLIKTRGQQVTLSCSPISGHRSVSWYQQTPGQGLQFLFEYFSETQRNKGNFPGRFSGRQFSNSRSEMNVSTLELGDSALYLCASSFRDSNTEAFFGQGTRLTVV.

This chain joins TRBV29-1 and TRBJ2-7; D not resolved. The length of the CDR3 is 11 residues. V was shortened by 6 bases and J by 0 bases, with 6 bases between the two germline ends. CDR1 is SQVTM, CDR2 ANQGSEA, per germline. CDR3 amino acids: CSVEDSYEQYF. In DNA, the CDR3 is TGCAGCGTCGAGGACTCCTACGAGCAGTACTTC.

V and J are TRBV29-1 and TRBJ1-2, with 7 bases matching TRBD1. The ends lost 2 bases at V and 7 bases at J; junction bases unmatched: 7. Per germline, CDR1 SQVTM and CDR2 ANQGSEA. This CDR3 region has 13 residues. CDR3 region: CSVELGGKAGYTF. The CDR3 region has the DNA TGCAGCGTTGAACTAGGGGGCAAGGCTGGCTACACCTTC.

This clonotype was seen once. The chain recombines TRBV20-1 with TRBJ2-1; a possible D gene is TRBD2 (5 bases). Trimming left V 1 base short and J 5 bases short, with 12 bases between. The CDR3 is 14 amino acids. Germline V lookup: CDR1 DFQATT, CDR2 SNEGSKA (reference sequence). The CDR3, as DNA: TGCAGTGCTAGAGCGTGCGGGTTGAACAATGAGCAGTTCTTC. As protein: CSARACGLNNEQFF.

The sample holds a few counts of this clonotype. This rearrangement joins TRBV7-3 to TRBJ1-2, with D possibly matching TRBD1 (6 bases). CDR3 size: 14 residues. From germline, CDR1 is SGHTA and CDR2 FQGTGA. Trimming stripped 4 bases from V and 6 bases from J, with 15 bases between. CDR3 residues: CASSSTPGVDGYTF. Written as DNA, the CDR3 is TGTGCCAGCAGCTCCACCCCAGGGGTCGATGGCTACACCTTC.

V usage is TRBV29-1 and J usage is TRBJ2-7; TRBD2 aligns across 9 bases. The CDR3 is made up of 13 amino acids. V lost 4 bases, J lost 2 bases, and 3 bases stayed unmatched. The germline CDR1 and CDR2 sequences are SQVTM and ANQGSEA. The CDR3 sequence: CSVGLAGTYEQYF. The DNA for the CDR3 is TGCAGCGTTGGGCTAGCGGGAACCTACGAGCAGTACTTC.

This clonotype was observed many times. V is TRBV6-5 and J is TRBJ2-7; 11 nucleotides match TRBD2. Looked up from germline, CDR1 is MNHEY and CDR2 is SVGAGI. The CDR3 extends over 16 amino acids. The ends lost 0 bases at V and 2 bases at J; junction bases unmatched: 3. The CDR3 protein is CASSYSTSGNAYEQYF. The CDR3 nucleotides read TGTGCCAGCAGTTACTCGACTAGCGGGAACGCCTACGAGCAGTACTTC.

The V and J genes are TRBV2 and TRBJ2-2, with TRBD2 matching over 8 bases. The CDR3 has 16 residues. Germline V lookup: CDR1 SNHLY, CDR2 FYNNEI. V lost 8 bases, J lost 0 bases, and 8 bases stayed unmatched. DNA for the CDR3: TGTGCCAGCCGGGCTAGCGGGTTCGCGAACACCGGGGAGCTGTTTTTT. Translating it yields CASRASGFANTGELFF.

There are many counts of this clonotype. The CDR3 is CASSLQGVANEKLFF. The CDR3, as DNA: TGTGCCAGCAGCCTGCAAGGGGTGGCTAATGAAAAACTGTTTTTT. The chain recombines TRBV28 with TRBJ1-4; perhaps TRBD1 as D (5 bases). Germline CDR1 is MDHEN and CDR2 is SYDVKM. This CDR3 is 15 amino acids long. Between the trimmed V and J ends, which lost 6 bases and 3 bases, there was a span of 14 bases.

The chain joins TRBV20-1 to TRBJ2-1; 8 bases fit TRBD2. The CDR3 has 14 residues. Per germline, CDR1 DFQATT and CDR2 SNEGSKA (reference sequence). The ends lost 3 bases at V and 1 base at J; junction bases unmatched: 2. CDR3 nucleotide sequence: TGCAGTGCTAGGGCTAGCGGGTCCTACAATGAGCAGTTCTTC. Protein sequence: CSARASGSYNEQFF.

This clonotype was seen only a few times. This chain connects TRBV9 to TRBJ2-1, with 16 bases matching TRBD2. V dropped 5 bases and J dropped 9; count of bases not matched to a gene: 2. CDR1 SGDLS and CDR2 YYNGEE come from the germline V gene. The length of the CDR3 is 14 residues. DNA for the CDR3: TGTGCCAGCAGTGGGACTAGCGGGAGGGGTGAGCAGTTCTTC. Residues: CASSGTSGRGEQFF.

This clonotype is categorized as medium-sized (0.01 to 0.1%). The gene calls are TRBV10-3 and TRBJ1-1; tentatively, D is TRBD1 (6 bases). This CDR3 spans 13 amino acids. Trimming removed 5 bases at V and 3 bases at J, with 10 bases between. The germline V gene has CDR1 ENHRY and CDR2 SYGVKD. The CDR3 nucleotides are TGTGCCATCAGTAGGACAGCGGACACTGAAGCTTTCTTT. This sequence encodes CAISRTADTEAFF.

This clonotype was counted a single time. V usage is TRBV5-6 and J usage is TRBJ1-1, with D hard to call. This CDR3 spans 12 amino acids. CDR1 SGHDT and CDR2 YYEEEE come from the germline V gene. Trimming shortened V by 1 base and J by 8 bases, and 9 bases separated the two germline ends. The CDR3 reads CASSLHGPEAFF. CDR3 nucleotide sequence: TGTGCCAGCAGCTTGCATGGGCCCGAAGCTTTCTTT.

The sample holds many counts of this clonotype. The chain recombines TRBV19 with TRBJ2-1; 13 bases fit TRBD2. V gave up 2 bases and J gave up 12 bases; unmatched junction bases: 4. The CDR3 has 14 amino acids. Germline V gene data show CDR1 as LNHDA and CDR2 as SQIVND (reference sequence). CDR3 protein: CASSIYGTSGMQFF. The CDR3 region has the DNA TGTGCCAGTAGTATATACGGGACTAGCGGGATGCAGTTCTTC.

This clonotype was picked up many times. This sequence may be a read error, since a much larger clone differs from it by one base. CDR3 nucleotides: TGTGCCAGCAGCCACACAGGAGCGAGCGCCTACGAGCAGTACTTC. This codes for CASSHTGASAYEQYF. The genes are TRBV5-6 and TRBJ2-7, with D possibly being TRBD1 (5 bases). Trimming took off 4 bases at V and 2 bases at J, with 16 bases between the two ends. CDR1 is SGHDT and CDR2 is YYEEEE in the germline V gene. The CDR3 spans 15 residues.

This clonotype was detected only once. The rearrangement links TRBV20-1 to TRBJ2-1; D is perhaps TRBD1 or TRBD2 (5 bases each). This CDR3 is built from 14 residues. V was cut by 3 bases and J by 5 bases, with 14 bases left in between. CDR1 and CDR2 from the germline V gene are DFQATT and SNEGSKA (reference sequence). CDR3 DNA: TGCAGTGCTAGGCTCGGGGCAGGGAACAATGAGCAGTTCTTC. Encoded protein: CSARLGAGNNEQFF.

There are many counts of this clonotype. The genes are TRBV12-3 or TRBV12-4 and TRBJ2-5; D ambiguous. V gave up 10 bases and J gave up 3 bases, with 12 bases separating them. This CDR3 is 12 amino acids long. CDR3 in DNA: TGTGCCACCCCGGCGGTGGAAGAGACCCAGTACTTC. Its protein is CATPAVEETQYF.

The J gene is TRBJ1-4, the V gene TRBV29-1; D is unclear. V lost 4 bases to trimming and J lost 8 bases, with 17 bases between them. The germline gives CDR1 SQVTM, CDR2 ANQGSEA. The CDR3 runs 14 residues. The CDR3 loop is CSVGAAGGVEKLFF. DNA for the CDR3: TGCAGCGTTGGGGCAGCCGGTGGGGTGGAAAAACTGTTTTTT.